This T cell receptor beta chain was sequenced during a study of PD-1 blockade in classical Hodgkin lymphoma. Whole-study context: Every 2 weeks, patients had 3 mg/kg nivolumab intravenously. Regarding the study as a whole: Complete responders matched newly diagnosed patients in baseline diversity. There was a significant rise in CD4+ TCR diversity by C4D1, with no such rise for CD8+.

This clone has only a few counts. Its antigen is unidentified. There are 13 residues in the CDR3. The germline V and J ends were trimmed by 4 bases and 2 bases, with 9 bases remaining between them. CDR1 SGDLS and CDR2 YYNGEE come from the germline V gene. Generated by immunoSEQ multiplex PCR, the TCRdb table keeps only in-frame clones and is missing some. The data show more than 140,000 clones, with about 78% seen just once and roughly 9.8% held by the top ten. Every patient had relapsed following autologous stem cell transplantation, and cohorts differed in brentuximab vedotin exposure. J is TRBJ1-2 and V is TRBV9, with D tentatively TRBD1 (5 bases). This TCR came from a human donor with classical Hodgkin lymphoma. The material sequenced was peripheral blood mononuclear cells (PBMCs), taken before the second cycle of nivolumab. This CDR3 reads CASSPDRNYGYTF. The CDR3 region has the DNA TGTGCCAGCAGCCCCGACAGAAACTATGGCTACACCTTC.